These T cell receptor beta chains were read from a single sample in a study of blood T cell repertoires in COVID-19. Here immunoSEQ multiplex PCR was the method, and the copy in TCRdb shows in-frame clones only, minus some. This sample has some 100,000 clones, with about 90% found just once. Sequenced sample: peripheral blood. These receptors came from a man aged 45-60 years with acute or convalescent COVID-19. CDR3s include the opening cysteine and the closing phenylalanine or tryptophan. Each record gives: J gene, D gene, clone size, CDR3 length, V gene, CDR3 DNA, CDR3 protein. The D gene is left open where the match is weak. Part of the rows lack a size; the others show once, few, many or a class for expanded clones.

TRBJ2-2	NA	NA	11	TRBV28	TGTGCCAGCAGCGCGACTTCGGAGCTGTTTTTT	CASSATSELFF
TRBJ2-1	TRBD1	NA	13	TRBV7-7	TGTGCCAGCAGCCAAAAACAGGGGGGTGAGCAGTTCTTC	CASSQKQGGEQFF
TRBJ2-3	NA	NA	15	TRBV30	TGTGCCTGGAGTAAAGGAGGGGGCAGCACAGATACGCAGTATTTT	CAWSKGGGSTDTQYF
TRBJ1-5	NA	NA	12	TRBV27	TGTGCCAGCAGTTGCCCGAGACAGCCCCAGCATTTT	CASSCPRQPQHF
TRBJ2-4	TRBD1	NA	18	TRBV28	TGTGCCAGCAGTTTGCCCCTGGCAGGGGGCTTTGACCAAAACATTCAGTACTTC	CASSLPLAGGFDQNIQYF
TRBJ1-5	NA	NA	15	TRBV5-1	TGCGCCAGAAAGGAGAGGCCTCCCCTTAATCAGCCCCAGCATTTT	CARKERPPLNQPQHF
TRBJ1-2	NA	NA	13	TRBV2	TGTGCCAGCAGTGAAGCGGAACAGTACGGCTACACCTTC	CASSEAEQYGYTF
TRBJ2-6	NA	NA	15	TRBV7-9	TGTGCCAGCAGCCACGGACAGCCTGGGGCCAACGTCCTGACTTTC	CASSHGQPGANVLTF
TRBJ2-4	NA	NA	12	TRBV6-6	TGTGCCAGCAGCCCCAGCAAAAACATTCAGTACTTC	CASSPSKNIQYF
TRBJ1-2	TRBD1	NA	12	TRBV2	TGTGCCAGCAGGGACAGGCCTTATGGCTACACCTTC	CASRDRPYGYTF
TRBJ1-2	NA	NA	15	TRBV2	TGTGCCAGCAGTGCCGGGGGGGCCCGAAACTATGGCTACACCTTC	CASSAGGARNYGYTF
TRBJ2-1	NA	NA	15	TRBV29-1	TGCAGCGTTGAATTACCGGAGCCCCTAAAAAATGAGCAGTTCTTC	CSVELPEPLKNEQFF
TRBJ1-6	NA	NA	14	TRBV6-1	TGTGCCAGCAGTGAAGCACAGAATAGGTCACCCCTCCACTTT	CASSEAQNRSPLHF
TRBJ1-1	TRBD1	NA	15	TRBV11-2	TGTGCCAGCAGCCTGAGGGGGCTGGGGAACACTGAAGCTTTCTTT	CASSLRGLGNTEAFF
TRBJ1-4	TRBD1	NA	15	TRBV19	TGTGCCAGTAGTATAATGGGACAGCCAAATGAAAAACTGTTTTTT	CASSIMGQPNEKLFF
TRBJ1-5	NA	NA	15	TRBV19	TGTGCCAGTAGTATTAATGTTCGGAGCAATCAGCCCCAGCATTTT	CASSINVRSNQPQHF
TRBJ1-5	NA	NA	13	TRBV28	TGTGCCAGCTCTGGGCAGGGCAATCAGCCCCAGCATTTT	CASSGQGNQPQHF
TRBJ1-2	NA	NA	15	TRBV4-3	TGCGCCAGCAGCCAAGAAGTGGGGAGGAACTATGGCTACACCTTC	CASSQEVGRNYGYTF
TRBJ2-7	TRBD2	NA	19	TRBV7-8	TGTGCCAGCAGCCGAAGCGCTAGCGGGGGGACCTCGGCTCGCTACGAGCAGTACTTC	CASSRSASGGTSARYEQYF
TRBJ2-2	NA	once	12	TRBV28	TGTGCCAGCCAACCAACAACCGGGGAGCTGTTTTTT	CASQPTTGELFF
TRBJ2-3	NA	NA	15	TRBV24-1	TGTGCCACCAGTGATCCCTCGACTCCAGAGGAGCCGCAGTATTTT	CATSDPSTPEEPQYF
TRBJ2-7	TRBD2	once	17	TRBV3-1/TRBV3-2	TGTGCCAGCAGCCAAGCCCTAGCGGGGGCGAGCTCCTACGAGCAGTACTTC	CASSQALAGASSYEQYF
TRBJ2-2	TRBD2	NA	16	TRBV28	TGTGCCAGCAGACTAGCGGGGGGGCCTAACACCGGGGAGCTGTTTTTT	CASRLAGGPNTGELFF
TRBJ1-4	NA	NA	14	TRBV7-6	TGTGCCAGCAGCTTAGGGCTCCCTAATGAAAAACTGTTTTTT	CASSLGLPNEKLFF
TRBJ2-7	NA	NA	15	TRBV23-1	TGCGCCAGCAGTCTGGAACCTCCGGGACACCACGAGCAGTACTTC	CASSLEPPGHHEQYF
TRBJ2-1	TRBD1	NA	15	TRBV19	TGTGCCAGTAGTATTGGGCAGGGGGCAGGCAATGAGCAGTTCTTC	CASSIGQGAGNEQFF
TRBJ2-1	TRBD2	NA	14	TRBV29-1	TGCAGCGCCGAGACTAGCGATTCCTACAATGAGCAGTTCTTC	CSAETSDSYNEQFF
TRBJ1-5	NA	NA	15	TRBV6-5	TGTGCCAGCAGAGCGGACAGAGTCAGCAATCAGCCCCAGCATTTT	CASRADRVSNQPQHF
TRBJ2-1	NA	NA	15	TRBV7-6	TGTGCCAGCAGCTCCTCATATAGCTCCTACAATGAGCAGTTCTTC	CASSSSYSSYNEQFF
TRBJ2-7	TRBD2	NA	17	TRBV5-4	TGTGCCAGCAGCTTGGTGAGGGATAGCGGGGGAGTAGGCGAGCAGTACTTC	CASSLVRDSGGVGEQYF
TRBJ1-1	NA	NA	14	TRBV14	TGTGCCAGCAGCCAAGAGCGAAGGAACACTGAAGCTTTCTTT	CASSQERRNTEAFF
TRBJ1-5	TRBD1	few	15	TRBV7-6	TGTGCCAGCAGCCCGGGACAGGGGAGGAATCAGCCCCAGCATTTT	CASSPGQGRNQPQHF
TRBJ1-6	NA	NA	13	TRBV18	TGTGCCAGCTCACCAAAGGGGAATTCACCCCTCCACTTT	CASSPKGNSPLHF
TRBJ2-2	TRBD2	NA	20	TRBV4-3	TGCGCCAGCAGCCAAGAAACGGCTAGCGGGGGTTTACTGAACACCGGGGAGCTGTTTTTT	CASSQETASGGLLNTGELFF
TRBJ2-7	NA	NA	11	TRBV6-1	TGTGCCAGCAGTGAGGGGCGCGAGCAGTACTTC	CASSEGREQYF
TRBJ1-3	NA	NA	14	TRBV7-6	TGTGCCAGCAGCCAATCGGGGGGGCGGGACACCATATATTTT	CASSQSGGRDTIYF
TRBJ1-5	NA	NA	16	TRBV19	TGTGCCAGTAGTATAGTCATGGGAGGGATCAATCAGCCCCAGCATTTT	CASSIVMGGINQPQHF
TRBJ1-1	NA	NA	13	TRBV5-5	TGTGCCAGCGTTATGATGGCGAACACTGAAGCTTTCTTT	CASVMMANTEAFF
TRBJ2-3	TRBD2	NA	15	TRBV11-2	TGTGCCAGCAGCTTAGGCGGGGGACTCACAGATACGCAGTATTTT	CASSLGGGLTDTQYF
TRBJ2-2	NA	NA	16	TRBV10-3	TGTGCCATCACCGCGGCAGGGGCGATTAACACCGGGGAGCTGTTTTTT	CAITAAGAINTGELFF
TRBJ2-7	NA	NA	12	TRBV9	TGTGCCAGCAGCGTAGGGCAGTCCGAGCAGTACTTC	CASSVGQSEQYF
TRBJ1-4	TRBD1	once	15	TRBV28	TGTGCCAGCAGTTTATGGACAGGGGAGAATGAAAAACTGTTTTTT	CASSLWTGENEKLFF
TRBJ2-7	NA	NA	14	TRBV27	TGTGCCAGCAGTTCGGCACGTGGGGGCCACGAGCAGTACTTC	CASSSARGGHEQYF
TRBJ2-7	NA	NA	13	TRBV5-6	TGTGCCAGCGGACAGACCGGATTCTACGAGCAGTACTTC	CASGQTGFYEQYF
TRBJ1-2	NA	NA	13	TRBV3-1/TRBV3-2	TGTGCCAGCAGCCTCCTGGACGGGGATGGCTACACCTTC	CASSLLDGDGYTF
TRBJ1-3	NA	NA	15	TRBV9	TGTGCCAGCAGAATTTTTTTCGGGGCTGGAAACACCATATATTTT	CASRIFFGAGNTIYF
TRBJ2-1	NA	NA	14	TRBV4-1	TGCGCCAGCAGCCAGCAACAGGGTCGGGATGAGCAGTTCTTC	CASSQQQGRDEQFF
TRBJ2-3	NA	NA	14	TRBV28	TGTGCCAGCAGTCTAACCGGGTCCACAGATACGCAGTATTTT	CASSLTGSTDTQYF
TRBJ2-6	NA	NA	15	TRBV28	TGTGCCAGCAGTAATGAACACTCTGGGGCCAACGTCCTGACTTTC	CASSNEHSGANVLTF
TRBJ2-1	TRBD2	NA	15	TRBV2	TGTGCCAGCAGACTCCTAGCGGGGGTGGACAATGAGCAGTTCTTC	CASRLLAGVDNEQFF
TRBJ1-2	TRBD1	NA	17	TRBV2	TGTGCCAGCAGGACCCCGAGAGAGGGACAGCCTAACTATGGCTACACCTTC	CASRTPREGQPNYGYTF
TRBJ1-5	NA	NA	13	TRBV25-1	TGTGCCAGCCCGAGGGATAGCAATCAGCCCCAGCATTTT	CASPRDSNQPQHF